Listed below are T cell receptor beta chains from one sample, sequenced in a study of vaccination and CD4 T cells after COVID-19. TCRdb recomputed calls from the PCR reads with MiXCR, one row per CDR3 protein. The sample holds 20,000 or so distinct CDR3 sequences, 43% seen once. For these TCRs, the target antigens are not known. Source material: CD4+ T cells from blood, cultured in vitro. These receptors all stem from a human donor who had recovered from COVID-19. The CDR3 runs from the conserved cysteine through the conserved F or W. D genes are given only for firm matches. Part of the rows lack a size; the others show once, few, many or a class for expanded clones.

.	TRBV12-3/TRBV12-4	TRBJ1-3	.	TGTGCCAGCAGCGACCACCCTGGGTACAAGGGAAACACCATATATTTT	CASSDHPGYKGNTIYF
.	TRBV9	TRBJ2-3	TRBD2	TGTGCCAGCAGCGTAGGGGGTAGCGGGAGTGTTACAGATACGCAGTATTTT	CASSVGGSGSVTDTQYF
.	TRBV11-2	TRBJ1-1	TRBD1	TGTGCCAGCAGCGCTACAGGGGGAAGGACTGAAGCTTTCTTT	CASSATGGRTEAFF
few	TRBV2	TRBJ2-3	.	TGTGCCAGCAGTGAAACAGGGATCACAGATACGCAGTATTTT	CASSETGITDTQYF
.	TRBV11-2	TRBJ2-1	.	TGTGCCAGCAGCTTAGGACCGAACTACAATGAGCAGTTCTTC	CASSLGPNYNEQFF
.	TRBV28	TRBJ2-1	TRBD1	TGTGCCAGCAGTGTTTTGGTGTGGGGACAGGGAGTCCGACCTTTAGACAATGAGCAGTTCTTC	CASSVLVWGQGVRPLDNEQFF
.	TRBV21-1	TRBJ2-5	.	TGTGCCAGCAGCAAAGGGGGGCCCCATGGCCCCTCCAAGGAGACCCAGTACTTC	CASSKGGPHGPSKETQYF
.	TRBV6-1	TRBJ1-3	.	TGTGCCAGCTCGATCGGTAAAGGAAACACCATATATTTT	CASSIGKGNTIYF
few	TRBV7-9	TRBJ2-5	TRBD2	TGTGCCAGCAGCTTAGGGGATAGCGGGGGGTACCAAGAGACCCAGTACTTC	CASSLGDSGGYQETQYF
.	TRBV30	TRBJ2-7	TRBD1	TGTGCCTGGAGTAATTACTACAAGCTACCGGGACAGGGGAACGAGCAGTACTTC	CAWSNYYKLPGQGNEQYF
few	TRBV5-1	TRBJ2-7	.	TGCGCCAGCAGCTTACCAGCGGACGAGCAGTACTTC	CASSLPADEQYF
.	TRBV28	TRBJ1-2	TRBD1	TGTGCCAGCAGTTTGCCGGGACAGGGGACAGCTAACTATGGCTACACCTTC	CASSLPGQGTANYGYTF